The 7 T cell receptor beta chains listed next were all sequenced from one sample in a study of T-cell reconstitution after alpha-beta-depleted transplantation in children. It was with unique molecular identifiers that the TCRbeta library was prepared. MiXCR, run by TCRdb on the PCR reads, gives a single entry per CDR3 protein. This table has 170,000 or so distinct CDR3 sequences, approximately 7% appearing once. This specimen was PBMCs from the stem cell graft donor, taken from the stem cell graft. These receptors all come from a human donor who donated a stem cell graft to a child with Wiskott-Aldrich syndrome.

This clonotype was picked up many times. The chain links TRBV2 to TRBJ2-7; D gene unclear. The CDR3 is 14 residues long. Germline V gene lookup returns CDR1 SNHLY and CDR2 FYNNEI. V was cut by 4 bases and J by 3 bases, with 13 bases left in between. The CDR3 sequence is CASSARSTNYEQYF. In DNA, the CDR3 is TGTGCCAGCAGTGCCCGATCAACCAACTACGAGCAGTACTTC.

V is TRBV30 and J is TRBJ2-7; 9 bases match TRBD1. Per the germline V gene, CDR1 is GTSNPN and CDR2 is SVGIG (reference sequence). The ends lost 5 bases at V and 4 bases at J; junction bases unmatched: 12. There are 15 residues in the CDR3. The CDR3 loop reads CAWENRDRAPYEQYF. CDR3 DNA sequence: TGTGCCTGGGAGAACCGGGACAGGGCTCCATACGAGCAGTACTTC. The full variable domain, with the rest looked up from reference TRBV30 and TRBJ2-7, is SQTIHQWPATLVQPVGSPLSLECTVEGTSNPNLYWYRQAAGRGLQLLFYSVGIGQISSEVPQNLSASRPQDRQFILSSKKLLLSDSGFYLCAWENRDRAPYEQYFGPGTRLTVT.

This clonotype was observed at least ten times. V and J are TRBV5-1 and TRBJ2-1; D unresolved. Germline assignment: CDR1 SGHRS and CDR2 YFSETQ. The CDR3 loop spans 13 amino acids. V was cut by 4 bases and J by 3 bases, with 8 bases left in between. CDR3 amino acids: CASSPIHYNEQFF. DNA of the CDR3: TGCGCCAGCAGCCCGATTCACTACAATGAGCAGTTCTTC.

In this sample, this clonotype turned up many times. The CDR3 nucleotides read TGCGCCAGCAAAGACCCGATTGGGCCGATTAACACTGAAGCTTTCTTT. It translates to CASKDPIGPINTEAFF. The V call is TRBV5-1, the J call TRBJ1-1; no definite D call. There are 16 residues in the CDR3. Trimming took off 6 bases at V and 2 bases at J, with 20 bases between the two ends. Germline V gene lookup returns CDR1 SGHRS and CDR2 YFSETQ.

Worth noting for this clonotype: A clone one base away is much larger, so this may be a read error. The rearrangement uses TRBV2 and TRBJ2-7, with D maybe TRBD2 (5 bases). CDR1 is SNHLY, CDR2 FYNNEI, per germline. Trimming stripped 10 bases from V and 2 bases from J, with 12 bases between. The CDR3 consists of 12 residues. The CDR3 reads CAITVTTYEQYF. For the CDR3, the DNA is TGTGCCATCACGGTGACTACCTACGAGCAGTACTTC.

This clonotype was counted at least ten times. CDR3 bases: TGTGCCATCAGTTCGGACAGGGGGCAGTACAATGAGCAGTTCTTC. It yields the protein CAISSDRGQYNEQFF. The V call is TRBV10-3, the J call TRBJ2-1; 11 nucleotides agree with TRBD1. Per the germline V gene, CDR1 is ENHRY and CDR2 is SYGVKD. The CDR3 has 15 amino acids. V was pared by 5 bases and J by 4 bases, with 4 bases of the junction left unmatched.

This clonotype was picked up many times. This chain links TRBV12-3 or TRBV12-4 with TRBJ1-5; no clear D. V shed 0 bases and J shed 0 bases, with 3 bases lying between them. The CDR3 is 14 amino acids. The CDR3 spells CASSLALSNQPQHF. The CDR3 DNA sequence: TGTGCCAGCAGTTTAGCGCTTAGCAATCAGCCCCAGCATTTT.